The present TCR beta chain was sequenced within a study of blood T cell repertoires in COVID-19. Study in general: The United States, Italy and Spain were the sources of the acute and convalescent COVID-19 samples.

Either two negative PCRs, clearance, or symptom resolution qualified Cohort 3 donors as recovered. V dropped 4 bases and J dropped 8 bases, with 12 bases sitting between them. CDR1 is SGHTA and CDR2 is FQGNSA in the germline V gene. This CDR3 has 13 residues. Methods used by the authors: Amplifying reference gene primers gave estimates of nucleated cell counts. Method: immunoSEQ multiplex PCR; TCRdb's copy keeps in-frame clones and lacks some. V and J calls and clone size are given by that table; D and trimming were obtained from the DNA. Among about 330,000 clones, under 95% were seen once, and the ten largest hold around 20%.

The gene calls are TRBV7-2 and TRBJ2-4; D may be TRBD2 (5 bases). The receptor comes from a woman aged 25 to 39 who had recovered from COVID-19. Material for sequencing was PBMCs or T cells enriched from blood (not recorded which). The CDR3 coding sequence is TGTGCCAGCAGCTCCTCGGTCGGGGACATTCAGTACTTC. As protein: CASSSSVGDIQYF.